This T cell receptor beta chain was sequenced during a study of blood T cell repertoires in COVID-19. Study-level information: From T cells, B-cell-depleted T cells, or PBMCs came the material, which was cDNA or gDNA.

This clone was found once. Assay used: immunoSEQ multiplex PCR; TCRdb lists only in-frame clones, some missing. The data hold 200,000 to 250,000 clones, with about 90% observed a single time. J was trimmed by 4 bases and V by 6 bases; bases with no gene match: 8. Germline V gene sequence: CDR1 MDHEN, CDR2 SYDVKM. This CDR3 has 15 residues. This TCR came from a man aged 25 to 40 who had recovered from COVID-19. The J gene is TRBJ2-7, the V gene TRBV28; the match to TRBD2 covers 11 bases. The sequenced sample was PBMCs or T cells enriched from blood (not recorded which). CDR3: CASRFSGTSGYEQYF. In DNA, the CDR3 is TGTGCCAGCAGATTCTCCGGGACTAGCGGATACGAGCAGTACTTC.